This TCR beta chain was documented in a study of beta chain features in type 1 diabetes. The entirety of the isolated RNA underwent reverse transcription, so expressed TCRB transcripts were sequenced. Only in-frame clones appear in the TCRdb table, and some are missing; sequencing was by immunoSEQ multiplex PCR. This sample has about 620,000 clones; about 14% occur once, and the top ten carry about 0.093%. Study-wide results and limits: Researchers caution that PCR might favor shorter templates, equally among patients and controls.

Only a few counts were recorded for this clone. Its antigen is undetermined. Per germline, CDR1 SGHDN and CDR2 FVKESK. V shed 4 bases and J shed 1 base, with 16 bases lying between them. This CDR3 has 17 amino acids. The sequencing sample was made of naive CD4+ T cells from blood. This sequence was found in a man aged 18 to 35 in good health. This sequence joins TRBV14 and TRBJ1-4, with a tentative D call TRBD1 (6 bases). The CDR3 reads CASSPPGGPLTNEKLFF. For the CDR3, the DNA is TGTGCCAGCAGCCCCCCGGGGGGGCCTTTAACTAATGAAAAACTGTTTTTT.